The 20 T cell receptor beta chains reported below all come from one sample, sequenced in a study of early T cells in non-severe SARS-CoV-2 infection. TCRdb passed the 5' RACE reads through MiXCR, listing each CDR3 protein once. Of more than 35,000 distinct CDR3 sequences in the sample, less than 6.5% were seen once. The sequencing input was whole blood. These receptors came from an adult who was a healthcare worker with PCR-confirmed SARS-CoV-2 infection or an uninfected control (not recorded which).

J is TRBJ2-2 and V is TRBV7-8; 9 nucleotides match TRBD2. CDR3 length: 16 amino acids. V lost 0 bases, J lost 6 bases, and 5 bases stayed unmatched. Germline CDR1 is SGHVS and CDR2 is FQNEAQ. The chain's CDR3 is CASSLASLAGPGELFF. Here the CDR3 DNA reads TGTGCCAGCAGCTTAGCTTCGCTAGCGGGGCCCGGGGAGCTGTTTTTT.

This chain joins TRBV3-1 and TRBJ2-5; 8 nucleotides align to TRBD2. Trimming at V came to 0 bases and at J to 2 bases, leaving 17 bases not matched to a gene. Germline CDR1 reads LGHDT; CDR2 reads YNNKEL (reference sequence). The CDR3 totals 20 residues. The CDR3: CASSQEWGSGARLGQETQYF. The CDR3 nucleotides are TGTGCCAGCAGCCAAGAGTGGGGTAGCGGGGCCCGCCTGGGACAAGAGACCCAGTACTTC.

This clonotype was found many times. The chain joins TRBV18 to TRBJ1-2; possible D gene TRBD1, 5 bases. CDR1 and CDR2 from the germline V gene are KGHSH and LQKENI. The V end lost 1 base, the J end lost 6 bases, and 12 bases lay between the germline ends. The CDR3 totals 14 residues. Here the CDR3 reads CASSPQGPTDGYTF. CDR3 sequence (DNA): TGTGCCAGCTCACCACAGGGACCCACCGATGGCTACACCTTC.

This clonotype was recorded a few times. The chain couples TRBV6-2 or TRBV6-3 to TRBJ2-7; 7 nucleotides agree with TRBD1. The V and J ends lost 4 bases and 5 bases, in that order; junction bases with no gene match: 11. The length of the CDR3 is 15 residues. CDR1 MNHEY and CDR2 SVGEGT come from the germline V gene. The CDR3 is CASSSRDRAPDEQYF. As DNA, the CDR3 is TGTGCCAGCAGTTCCCGAGACAGGGCTCCTGACGAGCAGTACTTC.

This clonotype has ten or more counts. The V and J genes are TRBV3-1 and TRBJ2-1, with 11 bases identical to TRBD2. The CDR3 runs 16 residues. With 6 bases clipped from V and 1 base from J, the junction kept 5 bases outside the gene matches. Looked up from germline, CDR1 is LGHDT and CDR2 is YNNKEL (reference sequence). The CDR3 DNA reads TGTGCCAGCAGGAAGGCTAGCGGGAGGTCCTACAATGAGCAGTTCTTC. This gives the protein CASRKASGRSYNEQFF.

The chain uses TRBV3-1 and TRBJ1-6, with 7 bases lining up with TRBD1. V lost 0 bases to trimming and J lost 14 bases; unmatched junction nucleotides: 13. Per the germline V gene, CDR1 is LGHDT and CDR2 is YNNKEL (reference sequence). The CDR3 runs 16 residues. For the CDR3, the DNA is TGTGCCAGCAGCCAAGATTGGGCCGGACAGGTGGAATCCCTCCACTTT. It translates to CASSQDWAGQVESLHF.

The chain couples TRBV27 to TRBJ2-7; possible D gene TRBD1, 6 bases. Trimming removed 5 bases at V and 5 bases at J, with 19 bases between. CDR1 MNHEY and CDR2 SMNVEV come from the germline V gene (reference sequence). The CDR3 runs to 15 residues. In nucleotides, the CDR3 is TGTGCCAGCAGTGCACTGGGGGACATTTCCCACGAGCAGTACTTC. It yields the protein CASSALGDISHEQYF.

The sample holds many counts of this clonotype. This chain joins TRBV20-1 and TRBJ1-2, with D uncertain. The CDR3 totals 13 residues. The V end lost 3 bases, the J end lost 4 bases, and 12 bases lay between the germline ends. Germline V gives CDR1 DFQATT, CDR2 SNEGSKA (reference sequence). The CDR3 spells CSASTPPSYGYTF. For the CDR3, the DNA is TGCAGTGCTAGCACCCCCCCGAGCTATGGCTACACCTTC.

This rearrangement joins TRBV5-4 to TRBJ1-1; D not resolved. Germline CDR1 and CDR2: SGHNT and YYREEE (reference sequence). This CDR3 has 16 amino acids. Trimming cost V 0 bases and J 1 base, with 13 bases left between them. DNA for the CDR3: TGTGCCAGCAGCTTGGGCCCCGCGGGCCGGAACACTGAAGCTTTCTTT. This gives the protein CASSLGPAGRNTEAFF.

This clonotype was counted at least ten times. The J gene is TRBJ2-1, the V gene TRBV19; unclear D gene. CDR1 LNHDA and CDR2 SQIVND come from the germline V gene (reference sequence). The CDR3 is 13 residues long. The V end was cut by 10 bases, the J end by 1 base, with 11 bases between. The CDR3 loop reads CATSSVSYNEQFF. The CDR3 DNA is TGTGCCACTTCTTCAGTTTCCTACAATGAGCAGTTCTTC.

This clonotype has at least ten counts. The rearrangement joins TRBV20-1 to TRBJ1-1; possibly TRBD1 for D (5 bases). CDR1 DFQATT and CDR2 SNEGSKA come from the germline V gene (reference sequence). The CDR3 length is 12 residues. Trimming took 2 bases from V and 3 from J, leaving 7 bases between them. The CDR3 sequence: CSARQGYTEAFF. For the CDR3, the DNA is TGCAGTGCTAGACAGGGTTACACTGAAGCTTTCTTT.

The table lists this clonotype with many counts. V and J are TRBV20-1 and TRBJ1-5, with D unclear. Trimming removed 0 bases from V and 9 bases from J, with 15 bases in between. The CDR3 extends over 14 amino acids. In germline, CDR1 is DFQATT, CDR2 SNEGSKA (reference sequence). For the CDR3, the DNA is TGCAGTGCTAGAGATCTCGACCGTGAGAGGCCCCAGCATTTT. Its protein is CSARDLDRERPQHF.

Many counts were recorded for this clonotype. The CDR3 here is CASSFGNSPLHF. In DNA, the CDR3 is TGTGCCAGCAGTTTTGGGAATTCACCCCTCCACTTT. This rearrangement joins TRBV12-3 or TRBV12-4 to TRBJ1-6, with D hard to call. The CDR3 length is 12 residues. V gave up 3 bases and J gave up 7 bases, with 4 bases separating them.

This clonotype occurred once. The genes are TRBV4-1 and TRBJ2-7; 9 bases are a match to TRBD1. CDR1 is MGHRA, CDR2 YSYEKL, per germline. The CDR3 runs to 14 residues. The junction had 4 bases not matched to a gene; V was cut back by 4 bases and J by 3 bases. In DNA, the CDR3 is TGCGCCAGCAGCCGGGGACAGGGAGACTACGAGCAGTACTTC. Translated, it gives CASSRGQGDYEQYF.

The chain is built from TRBV28 and TRBJ1-2, with 7 nucleotides matching TRBD1. The germline CDR1 and CDR2 sequences are MDHEN and SYDVKM. The CDR3 is 13 amino acids. J was trimmed by 3 bases and V by 5 bases; bases with no gene match: 3. CDR3 DNA sequence: TGTGCCAGCAGTCTTGACAGGGACTATGGCTACACCTTC. This encodes CASSLDRDYGYTF.

This clonotype was picked up many times. This chain uses TRBV29-1 with TRBJ2-7; 9 bases line up with TRBD1. Losses at the gene ends were 6 bases for V and 6 bases for J; bases not matched to a gene: 6. This CDR3 is built from 12 residues. Germline V gives CDR1 SQVTM, CDR2 ANQGSEA. The CDR3 coding sequence is TGCAGCGTCGGGACAGGGTTCGTCGAGCAGTACTTC. Its translation: CSVGTGFVEQYF.

This clonotype occurred a few times. The rearrangement joins TRBV9 to TRBJ1-4, with 9 bases fitting TRBD1. J was trimmed by 8 bases and V by 3 bases; bases with no gene match: 8. This CDR3 has 15 amino acids. Germline V gives CDR1 SGDLS, CDR2 YYNGEE. The CDR3 protein is CASSEGTGLREKLFF. CDR3 bases: TGTGCCAGCAGCGAGGGGACAGGGTTGAGAGAAAAACTGTTTTTT. Variable domain in full (rest from reference TRBV9 and TRBJ1-4): DSGVTQTPKHLITATGQRVTLRCSPRSGDLSVYWYQQSLDQGLQFLIQYYNGEERAKGNILERFSAQQFPDLHSELNLSSLELGDSALYFCASSEGTGLREKLFFGSGTQLSVL.

This clonotype was recorded at least ten times. The chain carries TRBV7-8 and TRBJ2-1; D uncertain. Per germline, CDR1 SGHVS and CDR2 FQNEAQ. This CDR3 spans 11 amino acids. V lost 1 base and J 10 bases, leaving 5 bases between the germline ends. CDR3 in DNA: TGTGCCAGCAGCTTAGGCTCCGAGCAGTTCTTC. It yields the protein CASSLGSEQFF. Together with reference TRBV7-8 and TRBJ2-1, the CDR3 gives the full variable domain: GAGVSQSPRYKVAKRGQDVALRCDPISGHVSLFWYQQALGQGPEFLTYFQNEAQLDKSGLPSDRFFAERPEGSVSTLKIQRTQQEDSAVYLCASSLGSEQFFGPGTRLTVL.

This clonotype was picked up many times. The gene calls are TRBV19 and TRBJ2-2, with D possibly being TRBD1 (5 bases). CDR3 length equals 13 residues. CDR1 and CDR2 (germline): LNHDA, SQIVND (reference sequence). Trimming shortened V by 3 bases and J by 6 bases, and 8 bases separated the two germline ends. The CDR3, as DNA: TGTGCCAGTAGTATCAGGGTGGCCGGGGAGCTGTTTTTT. It yields the protein CASSIRVAGELFF.

This clonotype was counted at least ten times. The chain uses TRBV4-1 and TRBJ2-6; D remains unclear. Trimming removed 4 bases at V and 4 bases at J, with 5 bases between. Looked up from germline, CDR1 is MGHRA and CDR2 is YSYEKL. CDR3 length equals 13 residues. The CDR3 bases are TGCGCCAGCAGCCCCGTGGGGGCCAACGTCCTGACTTTC. It specifies CASSPVGANVLTF.